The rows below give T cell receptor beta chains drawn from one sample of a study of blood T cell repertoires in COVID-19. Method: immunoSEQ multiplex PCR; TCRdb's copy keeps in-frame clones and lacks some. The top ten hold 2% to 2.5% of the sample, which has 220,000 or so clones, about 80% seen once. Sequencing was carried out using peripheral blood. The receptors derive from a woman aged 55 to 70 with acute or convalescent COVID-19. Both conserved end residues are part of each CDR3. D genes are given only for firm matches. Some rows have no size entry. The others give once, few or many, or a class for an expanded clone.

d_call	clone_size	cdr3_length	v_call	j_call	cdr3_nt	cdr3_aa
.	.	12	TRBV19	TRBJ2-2	TGTGCCAGTATGTCGGGGGCCGGGGAGCTGTTTTTT	CASMSGAGELFF
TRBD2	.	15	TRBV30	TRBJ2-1	TGTGCCTGGAGTATCTGGGGGGGAGCCTACAATGAGCAGTTCTTC	CAWSIWGGAYNEQFF
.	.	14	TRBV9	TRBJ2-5	TGTGCCAGCAGCGTAGACGACAGGCAAGAGACCCAGTACTTC	CASSVDDRQETQYF
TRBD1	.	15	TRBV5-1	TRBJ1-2	TGCGCCAGCAGCCTACAGGGGAGAGGGGAGTATGGCTACACCTTC	CASSLQGRGEYGYTF
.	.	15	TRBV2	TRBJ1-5	TGTGCCAGCAGTGATTCCCCCGGCGGAACAGGGCCCCAGCATTTT	CASSDSPGGTGPQHF
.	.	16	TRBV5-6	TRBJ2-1	TGTGCCAGCAGCGCCCCGTTCGACAGTCTAAAGAATGAGCAGTTCTTC	CASSAPFDSLKNEQFF
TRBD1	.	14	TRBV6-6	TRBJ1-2	TGTGCCAGCAACCCGGGACAGTCGAGCTATGGCTACACCTTC	CASNPGQSSYGYTF
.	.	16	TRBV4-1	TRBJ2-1	TGCGCCAGCAGCCAAAGGGACTCGAAGCCTTACAATGAGCAGTTCTTC	CASSQRDSKPYNEQFF
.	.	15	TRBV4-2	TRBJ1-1	TGTGCCAGCAGCCAACCCGACATACCGAACACTGAAGCTTTCTTT	CASSQPDIPNTEAFF
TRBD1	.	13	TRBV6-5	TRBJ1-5	TGTGCCAGTGCGGACAGGCCCAATCAGCCCCAGCATTTT	CASADRPNQPQHF
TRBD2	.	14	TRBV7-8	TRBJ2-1	TGTGCCAGCACCGAACTAGCGGGGGGCAATGAGCAGTTCTTC	CASTELAGGNEQFF
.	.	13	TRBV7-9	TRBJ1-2	TGTGCCAGCAGCTTAGCAGGGGACTATGGCTACACCTTC	CASSLAGDYGYTF
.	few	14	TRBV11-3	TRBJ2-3	TGTGCCAGCAGCTTAGCTGGAGGCACAGATACGCAGTATTTT	CASSLAGGTDTQYF
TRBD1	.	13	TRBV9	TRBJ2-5	TGTGCCAGCAGCCCCGGACAGGGAGAGACCCAGTACTTC	CASSPGQGETQYF
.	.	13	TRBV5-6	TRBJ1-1	TGTGCCAGCAGCTTGTATCCCGTCGTAGAAGCTTTCTTT	CASSLYPVVEAFF
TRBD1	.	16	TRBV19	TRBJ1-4	TGTGCCAGTAGTATCCCAAGGGGGCAGTCCCGTGAAAAACTGTTTTTT	CASSIPRGQSREKLFF
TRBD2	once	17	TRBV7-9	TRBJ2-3	TGTGCCAGCAGCTTAGCCCCCTTGCGGGGGAAAACAGATACGCAGTATTTT	CASSLAPLRGKTDTQYF
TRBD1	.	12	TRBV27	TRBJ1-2	TGTGCCAGCAGGGGACAGGGGAATGGCTACACCTTC	CASRGQGNGYTF
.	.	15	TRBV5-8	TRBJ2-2	TGTGCCAGCAGCTATCTAATCAGGGGTACCGGGGAGCTGTTTTTT	CASSYLIRGTGELFF
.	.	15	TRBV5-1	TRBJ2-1	TGCGCCAGCAGCTTGGTTCAGGGTCTGGCTTCTGAGCAGTTCTTC	CASSLVQGLASEQFF
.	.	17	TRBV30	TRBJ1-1	TGTGCCTGGAGTGACTCCGACAGATCCGGAACGAACACTGAAGCTTTCTTT	CAWSDSDRSGTNTEAFF
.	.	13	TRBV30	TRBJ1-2	TGTGCCTGGAGTGATCCAGGGAGGGGGGGCTACACCTTC	CAWSDPGRGGYTF
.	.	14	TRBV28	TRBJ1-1	TGTGCCAGCAGAGGTACAGTAGGAATCACTGAAGCTTTCTTT	CASRGTVGITEAFF
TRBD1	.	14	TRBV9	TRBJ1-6	TGTGCCAGCAGCACCGGGACAGTAAATTCACCCCTCCACTTT	CASSTGTVNSPLHF
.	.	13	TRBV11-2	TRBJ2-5	TGTGCCAGCAGCTTCAATAAGGGGTGGTTGCCGTACTTC	CASSFNKGWLPYF